What follows describes a single T cell receptor beta chain. Its matching antigen is unknown. Germline assignment: CDR1 DFQATT and CDR2 SNEGSKA (reference sequence). V shed 0 bases and J shed 0 bases, with 11 bases lying between them. The length of the CDR3 is 16 residues. TCRdb called the 5' RACE reads again in MiXCR, with one record for every CDR3 protein. In the table there are some 400,000 distinct CDR3 sequences, about 6% of which are singletons. The data derive from a study of T cells after yellow fever vaccination. The wider study: The authors prepared low-cell-number fractions using SMART-Seq v4 Ultra Low Input. Study conclusions and caveats: After the booster, over 95% of CD4 and about nine tenths of CD8 primary-response clones were re-detected.

The chain joins TRBV20-1 to TRBJ2-2; D gene uncertain. This TCR came from a man younger than 40 who received the YFV17D yellow fever vaccine. The sequenced sample was PBMCs, obtained 5 days after the yellow fever booster vaccination. CDR3 protein: CSARDGRPTNTGELFF. The CDR3, as DNA: TGCAGTGCTAGAGATGGCAGGCCCACGAACACCGGGGAGCTGTTTTTT.